This section outlines one T cell receptor beta chain sequence together with its context. Its specificity is not known. The data were obtained in a study of cytomegalovirus exposure and HLA in healthy donors. Study details: An early release of data contained about 85 million unique TCRs, which came from HLA-typed donors.

Whole-study results and caveats: What a later analysis showed was that several of the most significant clusters appeared linked to common viral pathogens. Sequencing depth roughly uniform across donors was assumed in presence/absence analyses.

With V trimmed by 3 bases and J by 8 bases, 7 bases remained unmatched. The CDR3 loop spans 14 amino acids. Germline lookup yields CDR1 SGHRS and CDR2 YFSETQ. PCR amplification relied on 60 Vbeta primers (plus 13 Jbeta primers). Some clones are missing from TCRdb's copy, which holds only in-frame ones; the method was immunoSEQ multiplex PCR. The profile shows about 190,000 clones, 70% to 80% of them singletons. Input material: PBMCs. The J gene is TRBJ2-1, the V gene TRBV5-1, with 8 bases that match TRBD2. The TCR originated in a woman younger than 45 in good health and CMV-seropositive. The DNA for the CDR3 is TGCGCCAGCAGCTCACTAGCGGTTAGGGATGAGCAGTTCTTC. The encoded protein is CASSSLAVRDEQFF.